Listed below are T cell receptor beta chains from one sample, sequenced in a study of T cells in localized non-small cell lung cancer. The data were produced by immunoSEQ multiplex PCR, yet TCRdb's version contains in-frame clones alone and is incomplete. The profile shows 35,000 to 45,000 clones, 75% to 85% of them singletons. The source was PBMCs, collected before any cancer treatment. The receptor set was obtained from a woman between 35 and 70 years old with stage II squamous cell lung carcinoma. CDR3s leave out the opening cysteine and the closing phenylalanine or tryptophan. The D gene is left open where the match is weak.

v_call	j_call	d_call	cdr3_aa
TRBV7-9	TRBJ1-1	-	ASSLKFEAF
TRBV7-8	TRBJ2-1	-	ASSPYRDSSYNEQF
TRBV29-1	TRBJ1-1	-	SAKTGTNTEAF
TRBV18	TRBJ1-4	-	ASSSGPVSEKLF
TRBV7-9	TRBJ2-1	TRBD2	ASILSGSPAIEQF
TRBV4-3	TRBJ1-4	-	ASSQRLWGFGEKLF
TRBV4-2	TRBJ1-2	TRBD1	ASSQEGGQGQGYT
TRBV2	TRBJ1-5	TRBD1	ASSGQGGNQPQH
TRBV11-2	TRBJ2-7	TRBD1	ASSWRQGRAYEQY
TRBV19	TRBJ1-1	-	ASSLGSENTEAF
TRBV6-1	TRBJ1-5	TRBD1	ASSGTGGQPQH
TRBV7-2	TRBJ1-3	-	ASSLGQGSGNTIY
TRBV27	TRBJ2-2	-	ASRQGGIGAGELF